These 27 T cell receptor beta chains came from one sample sequenced in a study of brain T cells in children with intractable seizures. Here immunoSEQ multiplex PCR was the method, and the copy in TCRdb shows in-frame clones only, minus some. This repertoire shows 55,000 to 80,000 clones, 90% to 96% found once; its top ten account for 0.3% to 0.4%. The sequenced sample was peripheral blood, obtained at surgery. The source of these receptors is a boy under three years old with focal cortical dysplasia and intractable seizures.

The V call is TRBV19, the J call TRBJ1-2; 9 bases align to TRBD1. Germline values: CDR1 LNHDA, CDR2 SQIVND (reference sequence). This CDR3 spans 15 amino acids. The V and J ends lost 10 bases and 4 bases, in that order; junction bases with no gene match: 13. The CDR3 DNA sequence: TGTGCCACACGTTTCCAGAAACAGGGGGCCTATGGCTACACCTTC. It translates to CATRFQKQGAYGYTF.

J is TRBJ2-1 and V is TRBV5-4, with TRBD1 as a possible D gene (6 bases). Germline V gene sequence: CDR1 SGHNT, CDR2 YYREEE (reference sequence). The V gene lost 5 bases and the J gene lost 6 bases, with 9 bases spanning the gap. This CDR3 has 12 amino acids. CDR3 protein: CASRQGPNEQFF. In nucleotides, the CDR3 is TGTGCCAGCAGACAGGGACCCAATGAGCAGTTCTTC.

The rearrangement links TRBV2 to TRBJ2-3; tentative D call: TRBD2 (6 bases). Germline assignment: CDR1 SNHLY and CDR2 FYNNEI. The CDR3 covers 16 residues. V lost 1 base, J lost 1 base, and 12 bases lay in between. The CDR3 coding sequence is TGTGCCAGCAGTGAAGGCCTGGCTAGCGGCACAGATACGCAGTATTTT. Protein product: CASSEGLASGTDTQYF.

The rearrangement links TRBV27 to TRBJ2-3; 7 bases match TRBD1. CDR1 and CDR2 (germline): MNHEY, SMNVEV (reference sequence). V shed 8 bases, J shed 3 bases, and the junction held 11 bases outside the gene matches. The CDR3 contains 15 residues. CDR3 sequence reads: CASVDRVGSTDTQYF. In nucleotides, the CDR3 is TGTGCCAGCGTTGACAGGGTAGGATCTACAGATACGCAGTATTTT.

The V call is TRBV18, the J call TRBJ2-3; 9 nucleotides match TRBD1. Germline CDR1 is KGHSH and CDR2 is LQKENI. This CDR3 has 15 amino acids. Germline trimming cut 4 bases from V and 4 bases from J; bases unmatched to any gene: 6. Written as DNA, the CDR3 is TGTGCCAGCTCACGGGACAGGGTTGGGGCAGATACGCAGTATTTT. Its protein product is CASSRDRVGADTQYF.

The chain recombines TRBV6-4 with TRBJ2-2; weak D call: TRBD2 (5 bases). CDR3 length: 14 residues. V lost 0 bases and J lost 6, with 8 bases in between. The germline CDR1 and CDR2 sequences are MRHNA and SNTAGT. The DNA for the CDR3 is TGTGCCAGCAGTGACTCCGGGGTGCCCGGGGAGCTGTTTTTT. As protein: CASSDSGVPGELFF.

The chain uses TRBV20-1 and TRBJ2-7; D call uncertain. The CDR3 extends over 11 amino acids. Germline CDR1 reads DFQATT; CDR2 reads SNEGSKA (reference sequence). Trimming cost V 7 bases and J 3 bases, with 10 bases left between them. Written as DNA, the CDR3 is TGCAGTGTTTTACTATTCTACGAGCAGTACTTC. It yields the protein CSVLLFYEQYF.

The chain combines TRBV7-2 with TRBJ2-2; D is ambiguous. The ends were cut back, 2 bases at V and 1 base at J, with 8 bases in the middle. The germline V gene has CDR1 SGHTA and CDR2 FQGNSA. The CDR3 is 15 residues long. The CDR3 bases are TGTGCCAGCAGCTTACGCAGGTTGAACACCGGGGAGCTGTTTTTT. Its protein product is CASSLRRLNTGELFF.

This sequence joins TRBV11-1 and TRBJ2-5; 7 bases map to TRBD2. With 7 bases clipped from V and 1 base from J, the junction kept 12 bases outside the gene matches. CDR1 and CDR2 from the germline V gene are SGHAT and FQDESV (reference sequence). This CDR3 is 16 amino acids long. The CDR3 bases are TGTGCCAGCACCCCACCCCCAGGGACTACCCAAGAGACCCAGTACTTC. The encoded protein is CASTPPPGTTQETQYF.

V gene TRBV4-3 combines with J gene TRBJ2-5, with TRBD2 identical over 11 bases. The V segment lost 2 bases and the J segment 5 bases; nucleotides outside the gene matches: 4. CDR3 length: 15 residues. In germline, CDR1 is LGHNA, CDR2 YSLEER. The CDR3 region is CASSQLAGGPETQYF. As DNA, the CDR3 is TGCGCCAGCAGCCAACTAGCGGGGGGTCCGGAGACCCAGTACTTC.

This clone was seen just once. Here the CDR3 reads CATSRDFARGHEQYF. CDR3 coding DNA: TGTGCCACCAGCAGAGATTTTGCGAGGGGCCACGAGCAGTACTTC. The chain combines TRBV15 with TRBJ2-7; D possibly matches TRBD1 or TRBD2 (5 bases each). The CDR3 length is 15 residues. CDR1 LNHNV and CDR2 YYDKDF come from the germline V gene (reference sequence). V was shortened by 0 bases and J by 5 bases, with 14 bases between the two germline ends.

This chain joins TRBV7-9 and TRBJ2-1, with a possible D match to TRBD2 (5 bases). Between the trimmed V and J ends, which lost 1 base and 3 bases, there was a span of 16 bases. Germline V gene sequence: CDR1 SEHNR, CDR2 FQNEAQ (reference sequence). The CDR3 sequence is 17 residues long. In DNA form, the CDR3 reads TGTGCCAGCAGCTTAGTCGAGGGAAAGGTGAACTACAATGAGCAGTTCTTC. Translated: CASSLVEGKVNYNEQFF.

This chain links TRBV4-1 with TRBJ1-6; D not certain. V was trimmed by 4 bases and J by 8 bases, leaving 21 bases between them. CDR3 length: 17 amino acids. CDR1 and CDR2 (germline): MGHRA, YSYEKL. The CDR3 spells CASSRSGLFGNYSPLHF. The CDR3 nucleotides are TGCGCCAGCAGCCGTAGTGGGCTCTTTGGGAACTATTCACCCCTCCACTTT.

The chain links TRBV27 to TRBJ2-1; 8 positions agree with TRBD2. V lost 3 bases to trimming and J lost 6 bases; unmatched junction nucleotides: 10. Germline CDR1 MNHEY, CDR2 SMNVEV (reference sequence). The CDR3 spans 16 residues. The CDR3 region is CASSFKGGGPSNEQFF. CDR3 in DNA: TGTGCCAGCAGTTTTAAGGGCGGGGGGCCGTCCAATGAGCAGTTCTTC.

J is TRBJ2-1 and V is TRBV5-1; weak D call: TRBD2 (5 bases). The CDR3 runs to 11 residues. In germline, CDR1 is SGHRS, CDR2 YFSETQ. V was trimmed by 4 bases and J by 10 bases, leaving 9 bases between them. The CDR3 is CASSIRGEQFF. The DNA for the CDR3 is TGCGCCAGCAGCATTCGGGGAGAGCAGTTCTTC. The variable domain in full, with the rest retrieved from reference TRBV5-1 and TRBJ2-1, is KAGVTQTPRYLIKTRGQQVTLSCSPISGHRSVSWYQQTPGQGLQFLFEYFSETQRNKGNFPGRFSGRQFSNSRSEMNVSTLELGDSALYLCASSIRGEQFFGPGTRLTVL.

The chain has TRBV11-2 and TRBJ2-5, with D unresolved. The CDR3 is made up of 18 amino acids. Germline loops: CDR1 SGHAT, CDR2 FQNNGV. V gave up 1 base and J gave up 1 base, with 19 bases separating them. CDR3 region: CASSLGPIEVGIQETQYF. The CDR3 DNA reads as TGTGCCAGCAGCTTAGGCCCCATTGAGGTGGGTATCCAAGAGACCCAGTACTTC.

The chain recombines TRBV5-3 with TRBJ2-7, with no clear D. TRBV5-3 is an open reading frame, and its role is uncertain. The ends were cut back, 0 bases at V and 6 bases at J, with 7 bases in the middle. The CDR3 totals 12 residues. CDR3 residues: CARSLVGSEQYF. CDR3 DNA sequence: TGTGCCAGAAGCTTGGTGGGCTCCGAGCAGTACTTC.

The chain uses TRBV2 and TRBJ1-5; D is undetermined. Trimming took off 5 bases at V and 3 bases at J, with 11 bases between the two ends. CDR3 length equals 14 residues. Germline V CDR1 and CDR2: SNHLY, FYNNEI. CDR3 DNA: TGTGCCAGCAGTAGTCAGGATTTCAATCAGCCCCAGCATTTT. Amino acids: CASSSQDFNQPQHF.

CDR3 bases: TGTGCCAGCTCTTCGTATGACCCTAGCGGGAGCTCCTACGAGCAGTACTTC. Residues: CASSSYDPSGSSYEQYF. The chain joins TRBV27 to TRBJ2-7; TRBD2 matches 10 bases. CDR1 is MNHEY and CDR2 is SMNVEV in the germline V gene (reference sequence). The CDR3 length is 17 residues. The V gene end was trimmed by 8 bases and the J gene end by 0 bases; junction bases not matched to a gene: 13.

The rearrangement uses TRBV6-6 and TRBJ1-1; TRBD1 agrees at 7 bases. Looked up from germline, CDR1 is MNHNY and CDR2 is SVGAGI (reference sequence). The junction had 5 bases not matched to a gene; V was cut back by 2 bases and J by 8 bases. CDR3 length equals 13 residues. CDR3: CASSYDRVVEAFF. For the CDR3, the DNA is TGTGCCAGCAGTTACGACAGGGTCGTGGAAGCTTTCTTT.

The chain carries TRBV9 and TRBJ2-2; 11 positions match TRBD2. Unmatched junction bases numbered 4, after V lost 5 bases and J lost 1 base. This CDR3 has 16 amino acids. Germline-derived CDR1 and CDR2 are SGDLS and YYNGEE. DNA of the CDR3: TGTGCCAGCAGTCCTACTAGCGGGAGGAACACCGGGGAGCTGTTTTTT. Translating gives CASSPTSGRNTGELFF.

J is TRBJ2-3 and V is TRBV19; 9 bases agree with TRBD1. From germline, CDR1 is LNHDA and CDR2 SQIVND (reference sequence). Unmatched junction bases numbered 0, after V lost 1 base and J lost 4 bases. This CDR3 comprises 14 residues. The CDR3 sequence: CASSIGQGADTQYF. The CDR3 bases are TGTGCCAGTAGTATAGGACAGGGGGCAGATACGCAGTATTTT.

J is TRBJ2-2 and V is TRBV7-9; TRBD2 matches at 10 bases. The trim removed 5 bases at V and 4 bases at J, leaving 7 bases unmatched. There are 16 residues in the CDR3. CDR1 is SEHNR and CDR2 is FQNEAQ in the germline V gene (reference sequence). The CDR3 protein is CASSPRLAGFTGELFF. The CDR3 DNA sequence: TGTGCCAGCAGCCCCCGACTAGCGGGCTTCACCGGGGAGCTGTTTTTT. Looking up the rest from reference TRBV7-9 and TRBJ2-2 gives the full variable domain: DTGVSQNPRHKITKRGQNVTFRCDPISEHNRLYWYRQTLGQGPEFLTYFQNEAQLEKSRLLSDRFSAERPKGSFSTLEIQRTEQGDSAMYLCASSPRLAGFTGELFFGEGSRLTVL.

The chain uses TRBV27 and TRBJ2-1; no firm D call. Germline-derived CDR1 and CDR2 are MNHEY and SMNVEV (reference sequence). Trimming took 3 bases from V and 10 from J, leaving 16 bases between them. CDR3 length equals 14 residues. CDR3 sequence: CASSFPPTAIEQFF. CDR3 DNA sequence: TGTGCCAGCAGTTTTCCTCCCACCGCGATCGAGCAGTTCTTC.

In this sample, this clone turned up once. The gene calls are TRBV10-3 and TRBJ2-3; TRBD2 might be the D (5 bases). The germline CDR1 and CDR2 sequences are ENHRY and SYGVKD. The V end was cut by 0 bases, the J end by 4 bases, with 14 bases between. This CDR3 has 16 residues. In DNA form, the CDR3 reads TGTGCCATCAGTGAGTCGGGAGAGGGCCCTTCAGATACGCAGTATTTT. It specifies CAISESGEGPSDTQYF.

The CDR3 region is CASRIQGTNQPQHF. DNA for the CDR3: TGTGCCAGCAGAATTCAGGGGACCAATCAGCCCCAGCATTTT. V is TRBV6-6 and J is TRBJ1-5, with D maybe TRBD1 (6 bases). The ends were cut back, 6 bases at V and 3 bases at J, with 12 bases in the middle. The CDR3 consists of 14 residues. The germline V gene has CDR1 MNHNY and CDR2 SVGAGI (reference sequence).

V usage is TRBV4-1 and J usage is TRBJ2-2, with D possibly being TRBD1 or TRBD2 (5 bases each). V was pared by 1 base and J by 0 bases, with 18 bases between. The germline V gene has CDR1 MGHRA and CDR2 YSYEKL. The CDR3 has 19 amino acids. The CDR3 coding sequence is TGCGCCAGCAGCCAAGGTACGGGGCCCGAGAAACCGAACACCGGGGAGCTGTTTTTT. It encodes CASSQGTGPEKPNTGELFF.